The 23 T cell receptor beta chains listed next were all sequenced from one sample in a study of a mutant IDH1 vaccine in newly diagnosed glioma. Sequencing used immunoSEQ multiplex PCR; TCRdb keeps in-frame clones, though not all of them. The repertoire holds 65,000 to 70,000 clones, more than 70% seen once, with over 4% in the top ten. Described time point: baseline, week 1 (first vaccination visit). Documented treatment: pre-vaccination baseline after standard-of-care therapy. The input for sequencing was peripheral blood mononuclear cells (PBMCs), taken from a glioma patient treated with radiotherapy, temozolomide or both. The source of these receptors is a woman aged 18-35 years with glioma. Some clones in this sample may be carry-over from other donors' samples.

This rearrangement joins TRBV29-1 to TRBJ1-2; 11 nucleotides align to TRBD1. Per germline, CDR1 SQVTM and CDR2 ANQGSEA. This CDR3 has 14 amino acids. Unmatched junction bases numbered 5, after V lost 7 bases and J lost 1 base. CDR3 bases: TGCAGCGGGTGGGACAGGGGGAATAACTATGGCTACACCTTC. Translating it yields CSGWDRGNNYGYTF. The full variable domain, completed using reference TRBV29-1 and TRBJ1-2, is SAVISQKPSRDICQRGTSLTIQCQVDSQVTMMFWYRQQPGQSLTLIATANQGSEATYESGFVIDKFPISRPNLTFSTLTVSNMSPEDSSIYLCSGWDRGNNYGYTFGSGTRLTVV.

The chain recombines TRBV27 with TRBJ2-7; no clear D gene. CDR1 MNHEY and CDR2 SMNVEV come from the germline V gene (reference sequence). The CDR3 is 16 amino acids. Trimming took off 6 bases at V and 4 bases at J, with 22 bases between the two ends. The DNA of the CDR3 is TGTGCCAGCAGCCAATTAATCGGTCGATTAGATTACGAGCAGTACTTC. This gives the protein CASSQLIGRLDYEQYF.

The gene calls are TRBV4-1 and TRBJ1-5; D possibly corresponds to TRBD1 (6 bases). CDR1 and CDR2 from the germline V gene are MGHRA and YSYEKL. This CDR3 contains 15 residues. Trimming took off 2 bases at V and 1 base at J, with 9 bases between the two ends. The CDR3 DNA follows: TGCGCCAGCAGCCAAACGACAGGAAGCAATCAGCCCCAGCATTTT. This translates into CASSQTTGSNQPQHF.

The rearrangement joins TRBV7-9 to TRBJ1-1; 8 bases fit TRBD1. The junction had 7 bases not matched to a gene; V was cut back by 8 bases and J by 2 bases. The germline gives CDR1 SEHNR, CDR2 FQNEAQ (reference sequence). CDR3 size: 14 residues. The CDR3 loop is CASRPGQGNTEAFF. The CDR3 DNA reads as TGTGCCAGCCGACCCGGACAGGGAAACACTGAAGCTTTCTTT.

The chain joins TRBV7-9 to TRBJ2-7, with D unresolved. V lost 1 base, J lost 3 bases, and 4 bases lay in between. The CDR3 has 12 residues. Germline lookup yields CDR1 SEHNR and CDR2 FQNEAQ (reference sequence). The CDR3 DNA follows: TGTGCCAGCAGCTTAGTGGGCTACGAGCAGTACTTC. Translated: CASSLVGYEQYF. Complete variable domain (other parts from reference TRBV7-9 and TRBJ2-7): DTGVSQNPRHKITKRGQNVTFRCDPISEHNRLYWYRQTLGQGPEFLTYFQNEAQLEKSRLLSDRFSAERPKGSFSTLEIQRTEQGDSAMYLCASSLVGYEQYFGPGTRLTVT.

The chain uses TRBV29-1 and TRBJ1-2; the match to TRBD1 covers 9 bases. CDR1 SQVTM and CDR2 ANQGSEA come from the germline V gene. The V and J ends lost 5 bases and 4 bases, in that order; junction bases with no gene match: 8. The CDR3 runs to 14 residues. This CDR3 reads CSVHGQGHSYGYTF. For the CDR3, the DNA is TGCAGCGTTCACGGACAGGGGCACAGCTATGGCTACACCTTC.

The chain is built from TRBV7-2 and TRBJ1-1; tentatively, D is TRBD1 (6 bases). V gave up 3 bases and J gave up 8 bases, with 16 bases separating them. The CDR3 consists of 14 residues. The germline gives CDR1 SGHTA, CDR2 FQGNSA. This chain's CDR3 is CASSFPTGATEAFF. The CDR3 DNA follows: TGTGCCAGCAGCTTTCCGACAGGCGCCACAGAAGCTTTCTTT.

This chain uses TRBV9 with TRBJ2-3; 10 bases are shared with TRBD2. The CDR3 contains 16 residues. Trimming took 3 bases from V and 2 from J; bases not matched to a gene: 6. The germline V gene encodes CDR1 SGDLS and CDR2 YYNGEE. The CDR3 loop is CASSELAGGITDTQYF. The DNA of the CDR3 is TGTGCCAGCAGCGAGTTAGCGGGGGGAATCACAGATACGCAGTATTTT.

CDR3 loop: CASSSHPTDYEQYF. The CDR3 DNA reads TGCGCCAGCAGCTCCCACCCTACAGACTACGAGCAGTACTTC. The V call is TRBV5-1, the J call TRBJ2-7; D is undetermined. This CDR3 has 14 amino acids. Germline CDR1 SGHRS, CDR2 YFSETQ. The ends were cut back, 3 bases at V and 3 bases at J, with 13 bases in the middle. The full variable domain, rest sourced from reference TRBV5-1 and TRBJ2-7, is KAGVTQTPRYLIKTRGQQVTLSCSPISGHRSVSWYQQTPGQGLQFLFEYFSETQRNKGNFPGRFSGRQFSNSRSEMNVSTLELGDSALYLCASSSHPTDYEQYFGPGTRLTVT.

The chain carries TRBV5-4 and TRBJ1-1; 7 nucleotides line up with TRBD1. V gave up 4 bases and J gave up 1 base; unmatched junction bases: 13. The CDR3 loop spans 17 amino acids. Per germline, CDR1 SGHNT and CDR2 YYREEE (reference sequence). CDR3: CASSRWQGGTWNTEAFF. The CDR3 bases are TGTGCCAGCAGCCGGTGGCAGGGGGGGACGTGGAACACTGAAGCTTTCTTT.

The chain combines TRBV4-2 with TRBJ2-1; D call uncertain. Trimming stripped 1 base from V and 5 bases from J, with 9 bases between. There are 14 residues in the CDR3. Germline V CDR1 and CDR2: LGHNA, YNFKEQ. In DNA, the CDR3 is TGTGCCAGCAGCCAAGGACTCAGAGACAATGAGCAGTTCTTC. As protein: CASSQGLRDNEQFF.

The chain carries TRBV6-1 and TRBJ2-2; 7 positions match TRBD1. With V trimmed by 4 bases and J by 5 bases, 10 bases remained unmatched. The CDR3 covers 16 residues. Germline V gives CDR1 MNHNS, CDR2 SASEGT. The CDR3 spells CASSGFRQGGTGELFF. The CDR3 nucleotides are TGTGCCAGCAGTGGATTCCGACAGGGTGGGACCGGGGAGCTGTTTTTT.

The chain joins TRBV21-1 to TRBJ2-6. TRBV21-1 is a listed pseudogene. The CDR3 has 17 amino acids. The CDR3 protein is CASSSWDGDSGANVLTF. In DNA form, the CDR3 reads TGTGCCAGCAGCTCCTGGGACGGGGACTCTGGGGCCAACGTCCTGACTTTC.

The chain uses TRBV7-9 and TRBJ1-5; 8 bases map to TRBD1. Losses at the gene ends were 0 bases for V and 2 bases for J; bases not matched to a gene: 3. In germline, CDR1 is SEHNR, CDR2 FQNEAQ (reference sequence). There are 16 residues in the CDR3. CDR3 coding DNA: TGTGCCAGCAGCTTAGCAGGACAGGGTCGCAATCAGCCCCAGCATTTT. The encoded protein is CASSLAGQGRNQPQHF.

The rearrangement uses TRBV4-3 and TRBJ2-3; 12 bases match TRBD2. The V gene's germline CDR1 is LGHNA and CDR2 YSLEER. This CDR3 contains 15 residues. V trimming: 4 bases; J trimming: 6 bases; junction bases outside the gene matches: 5. CDR3 in DNA: TGCGCCAGCAGCCCTAGCGGGGGGGCGATGGATACGCAGTATTTT. Residues: CASSPSGGAMDTQYF.

This sequence joins TRBV9 and TRBJ2-3, with 13 bases aligning to TRBD2. The CDR3 consists of 17 residues. Losses at the gene ends were 3 bases for V and 0 bases for J; bases not matched to a gene: 4. CDR1 is SGDLS, CDR2 YYNGEE, per germline. The CDR3 reads CASSDGTSGASTDTQYF. CDR3 DNA: TGTGCCAGCAGCGATGGGACTAGCGGGGCCAGCACAGATACGCAGTATTTT.

This chain links TRBV27 with TRBJ2-7; D is ambiguous. V lost 5 bases and J lost 2, with 10 bases in between. Per germline, CDR1 MNHEY and CDR2 SMNVEV (reference sequence). This CDR3 spans 13 amino acids. CDR3 DNA: TGTGCCAGCAGTCCGAGAGTCCCCTACGAGCAGTACTTC. Protein product: CASSPRVPYEQYF.

V is TRBV9 and J is TRBJ1-1; D is ambiguous. This CDR3 is 16 amino acids long. From germline, CDR1 is SGDLS and CDR2 YYNGEE. The V end lost 0 bases, the J end lost 4 bases, and 16 bases lay between the germline ends. As DNA, the CDR3 is TGTGCCAGCAGCGTAGGGGTAGGGCGGGTGGGCACTGAAGCTTTCTTT. Amino acids: CASSVGVGRVGTEAFF.

This rearrangement joins TRBV7-9 to TRBJ2-3; either TRBD1 or TRBD2 may supply D (5 bases each). Germline V gene data show CDR1 as SEHNR and CDR2 as FQNEAQ (reference sequence). The CDR3 runs 13 residues. Trimming left V 3 bases short and J 6 bases short, with 10 bases between. The CDR3, as DNA: TGTGCCAGCAGCTTCGGGGCCACGGATACGCAGTATTTT. Translated: CASSFGATDTQYF.

The chain links TRBV2 to TRBJ1-1, with D perhaps matching TRBD1 (6 bases). This CDR3 is 14 amino acids long. Germline lookup yields CDR1 SNHLY and CDR2 FYNNEI. Deletions cut 6 bases from V and 4 bases from J, with 15 bases between. CDR3 bases: TGTGCCAGCAGGCCTACAGGGTTTGGCACTGAAGCTTTCTTT. This sequence encodes CASRPTGFGTEAFF.

The V and J genes are TRBV13 and TRBJ2-7; 10 nucleotides agree with TRBD2. CDR1 and CDR2 from the germline V gene are PRHDT and FYEKMQ (reference sequence). With 4 bases clipped from V and 4 bases from J, the junction kept 4 bases outside the gene matches. This CDR3 has 14 residues. The CDR3 loop reads CASSSSGSRYEQYF. CDR3 coding DNA: TGTGCCAGCAGCTCTAGCGGGAGTCGGTACGAGCAGTACTTC.

The chain is built from TRBV7-8 and TRBJ1-1; D call uncertain. V lost 1 base, J lost 6 bases, and 6 bases lay in between. Germline V gives CDR1 SGHVS, CDR2 FQNEAQ. This CDR3 is 12 amino acids long. The CDR3 is CASSLGSSEAFF. The CDR3 DNA reads as TGTGCCAGCAGCTTAGGATCATCTGAAGCTTTCTTT.

This chain uses TRBV9 with TRBJ2-7; the D is unclear. The CDR3 is 12 residues long. Germline-derived CDR1 and CDR2 are SGDLS and YYNGEE. Trimming left V 1 base short and J 4 bases short, with 6 bases between. This chain's CDR3 is CASSVTEYEQYF. CDR3 bases: TGTGCCAGCAGCGTAACAGAGTACGAGCAGTACTTC.